This entry lists 10 T cell receptor beta chains sequenced from one sample in a study of OX40 agonist ivuxolimab in advanced cancers. Profiling relied on immunoSEQ multiplex PCR, and the TCRdb table lists in-frame clones only, not all of them. The repertoire holds approximately 68,000 clones, roughly 85% seen once, with less than 7.5% in the top ten. The sample here was CD4+ or CD8+ T cells sorted from blood, taken in a trial of the OX40 agonist ivuxolimab. These receptors were collected from an adult with an advanced solid tumor such as melanoma, head and neck, liver or kidney cancer.

The rearrangement uses TRBV19 and TRBJ1-5; 8 bases are shared with TRBD1. The CDR3 is 15 amino acids. V was pared by 3 bases and J by 7 bases, with 8 bases of the junction left unmatched. Germline loops: CDR1 LNHDA, CDR2 SQIVND (reference sequence). In DNA form, the CDR3 reads TGTGCCAGTAGTATGTGGCAGGGGGCGACCCAGCCCCAGCATTTT. Protein product: CASSMWQGATQPQHF.

J is TRBJ2-2 and V is TRBV11-3; 9 bases fit TRBD2. The CDR3 totals 15 residues. Germline trimming cut 1 base from V and 3 bases from J; bases unmatched to any gene: 0. Germline CDR1 and CDR2: SGHNT and YENEEA. In DNA form, the CDR3 reads TGTGCCAGCAGCTTAGGCGGGAGGGACACCGGGGAGCTGTTTTTT. This sequence encodes CASSLGGRDTGELFF.

The table lists this clone with a few counts. The CDR3 loop is CASTLAGVSNEQFF. DNA for the CDR3: TGTGCCAGCACACTAGCGGGAGTGTCCAATGAGCAGTTCTTC. The chain couples TRBV7-2 to TRBJ2-1, with TRBD2 matching over 11 bases. Per germline, CDR1 SGHTA and CDR2 FQGNSA. This CDR3 comprises 14 residues. The V gene end was trimmed by 7 bases and the J gene end by 6 bases; junction bases not matched to a gene: 5. Drawing the rest from reference TRBV7-2 and TRBJ2-1, the complete variable domain is GAGVSQSPSNKVTEKGKDVELRCDPISGHTALYWYRQSLGQGLEFLIYFQGNSAPDKSGLPSDRFSAERTGGSVSTLTIQRTQQEDSAVYLCASTLAGVSNEQFFGPGTRLTVL.

V is TRBV11-1 and J is TRBJ2-5; D is perhaps TRBD2 (6 bases). Germline CDR1 SGHAT, CDR2 FQDESV (reference sequence). The CDR3 consists of 14 residues. The ends were cut back, 3 bases at V and 3 bases at J, with 11 bases in the middle. CDR3 protein: CASSFGGKEETQYF. CDR3 DNA sequence: TGTGCCAGCAGCTTCGGCGGGAAGGAAGAGACCCAGTACTTC.

This chain uses TRBV11-2 with TRBJ2-6; no definite D call. The CDR3 covers 14 residues. From germline, CDR1 is SGHAT and CDR2 FQNNGV. Trimming stripped 3 bases from V and 0 bases from J, with 3 bases between. The CDR3 spells CASSLSSGANVLTF. The CDR3 DNA sequence: TGTGCCAGCAGCTTGAGCTCTGGGGCCAACGTCCTGACTTTC.

V usage is TRBV2 and J usage is TRBJ2-1; 11 nucleotides line up with TRBD2. V trimming: 4 bases; J trimming: 7 bases; junction bases outside the gene matches: 9. Germline assignment: CDR1 SNHLY and CDR2 FYNNEI. There are 16 residues in the CDR3. The CDR3 DNA reads as TGTGCCAGCAGTGGAACACTAGCGGGAGCGGGGAATGAGCAGTTCTTC. This encodes CASSGTLAGAGNEQFF.

CDR3: CASSPGRGSSPLHF. The CDR3 DNA reads TGCGCCAGCAGCCCGGGACGGGGCTCCTCACCCCTCCACTTT. The chain has TRBV5-1 and TRBJ1-6, with D tentatively TRBD1 (5 bases). With 4 bases removed from V and 10 bases from J, the gap between germline ends came to 15 bases. The germline V gene has CDR1 SGHRS and CDR2 YFSETQ. This CDR3 region has 14 residues.

The chain couples TRBV19 to TRBJ2-1, with TRBD2 identical over 9 bases. The CDR3 consists of 14 residues. The V gene end was trimmed by 4 bases and the J gene end by 5 bases; junction bases not matched to a gene: 3. Germline V gene sequence: CDR1 LNHDA, CDR2 SQIVND (reference sequence). The CDR3 DNA reads TGTGCCAGTAGTAGCGGGAGGGGGGACAATGAGCAGTTCTTC. As protein: CASSSGRGDNEQFF. Complete variable domain (other parts from reference TRBV19 and TRBJ2-1): DGGITQSPKYLFRKEGQNVTLSCEQNLNHDAMYWYRQDPGQGLRLIYYSQIVNDFQKGDIAEGYSVSREKKESFPLTVTSAQKNPTAFYLCASSSGRGDNEQFFGPGTRLTVL.

This chain uses TRBV19 with TRBJ2-5; no clear D gene. The CDR3 extends over 17 amino acids. Per germline, CDR1 LNHDA and CDR2 SQIVND (reference sequence). V shed 5 bases and J shed 5 bases, with 24 bases lying between them. CDR3 residues: CASSPSPPAVPQETQYF. The CDR3 DNA follows: TGTGCCAGTAGTCCCTCCCCGCCCGCAGTCCCACAGGAGACCCAGTACTTC.

In its sample, this clone was seen once. The chain recombines TRBV5-1 with TRBJ2-3; D might be TRBD1 (6 bases). In germline, CDR1 is SGHRS, CDR2 YFSETQ. Trimming took off 4 bases at V and 9 bases at J, with 21 bases between the two ends. This CDR3 comprises 15 residues. CDR3 in amino acids: CASSASGTIGVTQYF. The CDR3 DNA reads TGCGCCAGCAGCGCATCCGGGACAATCGGGGTAACGCAGTATTTT.